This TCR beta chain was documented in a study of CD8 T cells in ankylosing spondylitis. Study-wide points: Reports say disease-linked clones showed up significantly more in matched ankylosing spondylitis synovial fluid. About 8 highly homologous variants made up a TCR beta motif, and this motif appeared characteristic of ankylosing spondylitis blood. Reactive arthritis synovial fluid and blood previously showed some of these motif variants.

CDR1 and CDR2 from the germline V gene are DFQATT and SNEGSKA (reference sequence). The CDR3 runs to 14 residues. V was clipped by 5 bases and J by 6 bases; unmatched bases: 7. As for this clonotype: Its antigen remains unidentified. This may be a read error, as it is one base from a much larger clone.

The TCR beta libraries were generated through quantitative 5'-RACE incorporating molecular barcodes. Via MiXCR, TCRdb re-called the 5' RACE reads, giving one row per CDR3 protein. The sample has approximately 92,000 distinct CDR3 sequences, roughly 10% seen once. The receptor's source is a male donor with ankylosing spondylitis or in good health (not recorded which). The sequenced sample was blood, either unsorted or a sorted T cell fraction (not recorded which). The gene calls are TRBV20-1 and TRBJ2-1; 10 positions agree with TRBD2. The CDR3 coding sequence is TGCAGTGCTGGCCAGCGGGGGGGCCTCAATGAGCAGTTCTTC. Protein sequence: CSAGQRGGLNEQFF.